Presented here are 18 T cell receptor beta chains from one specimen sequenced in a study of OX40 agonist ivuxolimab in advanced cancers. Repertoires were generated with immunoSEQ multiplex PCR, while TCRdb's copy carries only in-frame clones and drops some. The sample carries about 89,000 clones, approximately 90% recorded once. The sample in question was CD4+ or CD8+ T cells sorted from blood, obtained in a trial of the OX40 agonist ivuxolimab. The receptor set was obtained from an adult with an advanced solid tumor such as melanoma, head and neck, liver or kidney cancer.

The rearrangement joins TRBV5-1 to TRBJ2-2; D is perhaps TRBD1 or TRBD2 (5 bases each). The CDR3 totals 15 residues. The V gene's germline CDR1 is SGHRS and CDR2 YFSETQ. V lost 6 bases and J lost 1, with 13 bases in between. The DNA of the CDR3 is TGCGCCAGCACCGTCGGGACGCTGAACACCGGGGAGCTGTTTTTT. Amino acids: CASTVGTLNTGELFF. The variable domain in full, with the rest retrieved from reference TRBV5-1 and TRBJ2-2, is KAGVTQTPRYLIKTRGQQVTLSCSPISGHRSVSWYQQTPGQGLQFLFEYFSETQRNKGNFPGRFSGRQFSNSRSEMNVSTLELGDSALYLCASTVGTLNTGELFFGEGSRLTVL.

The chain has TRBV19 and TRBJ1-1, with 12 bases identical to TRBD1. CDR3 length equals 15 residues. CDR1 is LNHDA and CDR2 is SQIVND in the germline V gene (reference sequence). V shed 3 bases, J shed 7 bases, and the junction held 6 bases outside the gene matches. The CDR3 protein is CASSIPGTGGFEAFF. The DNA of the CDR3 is TGTGCCAGTAGTATCCCCGGGACAGGGGGCTTTGAAGCTTTCTTT.

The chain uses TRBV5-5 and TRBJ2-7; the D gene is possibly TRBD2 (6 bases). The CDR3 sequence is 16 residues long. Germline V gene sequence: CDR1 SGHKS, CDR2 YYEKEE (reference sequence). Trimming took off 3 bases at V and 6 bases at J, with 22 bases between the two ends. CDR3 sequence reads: CASSSFAGPESIEQYF. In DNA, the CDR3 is TGTGCCAGCAGCTCCTTCGCGGGGCCGGAGTCGATCGAGCAGTACTTC.

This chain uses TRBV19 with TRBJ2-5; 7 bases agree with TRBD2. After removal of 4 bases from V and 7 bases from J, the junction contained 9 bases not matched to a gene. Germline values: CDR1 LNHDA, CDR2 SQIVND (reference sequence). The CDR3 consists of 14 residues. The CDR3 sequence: CASSRGGESGTQYF. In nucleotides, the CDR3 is TGTGCCAGTAGTAGGGGAGGGGAGTCAGGGACCCAGTACTTC.

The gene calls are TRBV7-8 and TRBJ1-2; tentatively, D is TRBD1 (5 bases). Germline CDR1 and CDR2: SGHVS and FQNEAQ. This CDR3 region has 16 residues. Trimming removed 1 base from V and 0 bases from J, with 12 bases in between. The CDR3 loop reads CASSLGTGPANYGYTF. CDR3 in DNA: TGTGCCAGCAGCTTAGGGACGGGACCAGCTAACTATGGCTACACCTTC.

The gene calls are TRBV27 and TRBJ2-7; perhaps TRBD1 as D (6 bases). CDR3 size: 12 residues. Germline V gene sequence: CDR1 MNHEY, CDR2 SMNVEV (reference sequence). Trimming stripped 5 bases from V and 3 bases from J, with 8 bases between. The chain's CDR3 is CASSPQGYEQYF. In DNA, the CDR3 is TGTGCCAGCAGTCCACAGGGCTACGAGCAGTACTTC.

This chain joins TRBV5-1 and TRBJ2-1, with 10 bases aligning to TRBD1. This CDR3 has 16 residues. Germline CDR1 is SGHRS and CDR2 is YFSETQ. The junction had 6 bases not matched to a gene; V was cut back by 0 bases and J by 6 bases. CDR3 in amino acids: CASSLDPGTGANEQFF. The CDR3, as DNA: TGCGCCAGCAGCTTGGATCCCGGGACAGGGGCCAATGAGCAGTTCTTC.

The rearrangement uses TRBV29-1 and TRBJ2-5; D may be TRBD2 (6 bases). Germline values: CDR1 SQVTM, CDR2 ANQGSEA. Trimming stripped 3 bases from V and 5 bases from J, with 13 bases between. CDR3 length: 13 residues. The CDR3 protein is CSVDPRGGETQYF. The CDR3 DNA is TGCAGCGTTGATCCCCGTGGGGGGGAGACCCAGTACTTC.

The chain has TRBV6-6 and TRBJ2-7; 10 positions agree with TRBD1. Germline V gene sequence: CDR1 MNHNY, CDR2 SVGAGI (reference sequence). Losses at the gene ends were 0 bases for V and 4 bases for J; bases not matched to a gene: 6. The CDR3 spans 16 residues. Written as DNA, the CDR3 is TGTGCCAGCAGTTACTCGAGGACAGGGGGAGGGTACGAGCAGTACTTC. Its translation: CASSYSRTGGGYEQYF.

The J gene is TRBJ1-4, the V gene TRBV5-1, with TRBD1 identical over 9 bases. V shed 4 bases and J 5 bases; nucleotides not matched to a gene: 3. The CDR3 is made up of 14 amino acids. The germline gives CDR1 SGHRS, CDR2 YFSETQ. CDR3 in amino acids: CASSPGTGNEKLFF. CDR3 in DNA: TGCGCCAGCAGCCCGGGGACAGGGAATGAAAAACTGTTTTTT. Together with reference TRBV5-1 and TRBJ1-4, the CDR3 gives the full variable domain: KAGVTQTPRYLIKTRGQQVTLSCSPISGHRSVSWYQQTPGQGLQFLFEYFSETQRNKGNFPGRFSGRQFSNSRSEMNVSTLELGDSALYLCASSPGTGNEKLFFGSGTQLSVL.

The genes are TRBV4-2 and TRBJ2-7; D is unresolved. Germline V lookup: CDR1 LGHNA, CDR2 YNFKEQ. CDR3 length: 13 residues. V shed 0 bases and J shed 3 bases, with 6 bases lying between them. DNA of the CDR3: TGTGCCAGCAGCCAAGACCCATACTACGAGCAGTACTTC. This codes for CASSQDPYYEQYF.

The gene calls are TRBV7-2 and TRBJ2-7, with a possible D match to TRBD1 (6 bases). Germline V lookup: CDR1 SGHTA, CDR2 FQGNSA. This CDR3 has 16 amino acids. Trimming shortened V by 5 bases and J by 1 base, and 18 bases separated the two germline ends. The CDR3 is CASSRNQRQGSYEQYF. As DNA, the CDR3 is TGTGCCAGCAGCCGAAATCAGCGGCAGGGGTCCTACGAGCAGTACTTC.

For the CDR3, the DNA is TGTGCCAGCAGCTTGGGTGAGCGGGACACCGGGGAGCTGTTTTTT. As protein: CASSLGERDTGELFF. The chain couples TRBV7-9 to TRBJ2-2; a possible D gene is TRBD2 (6 bases). Deletions cut 3 bases from V and 3 bases from J, with 11 bases between. The CDR3 is made up of 15 amino acids. In germline, CDR1 is SEHNR, CDR2 FQNEAQ (reference sequence). Drawing the rest from reference TRBV7-9 and TRBJ2-2, the complete variable domain is DTGVSQNPRHKITKRGQNVTFRCDPISEHNRLYWYRQTLGQGPEFLTYFQNEAQLEKSRLLSDRFSAERPKGSFSTLEIQRTEQGDSAMYLCASSLGERDTGELFFGEGSRLTVL.

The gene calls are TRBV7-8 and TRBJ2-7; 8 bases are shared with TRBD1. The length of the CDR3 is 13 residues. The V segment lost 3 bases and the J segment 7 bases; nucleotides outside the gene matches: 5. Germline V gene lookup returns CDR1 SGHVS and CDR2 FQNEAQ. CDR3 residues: CASSFTGGGEQYF. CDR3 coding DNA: TGTGCCAGCAGCTTTACAGGGGGTGGGGAGCAGTACTTC.

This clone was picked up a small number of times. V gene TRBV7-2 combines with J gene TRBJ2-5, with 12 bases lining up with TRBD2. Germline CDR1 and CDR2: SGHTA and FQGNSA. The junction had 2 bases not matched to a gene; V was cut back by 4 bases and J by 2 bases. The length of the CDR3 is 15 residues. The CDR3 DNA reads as TGTGCCAGCAGCTCAGGACTAGCGGGGCAAGAGACCCAGTACTTC. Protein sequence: CASSSGLAGQETQYF.

In DNA, the CDR3 is TGCGCCAGCAGCTCACAGGGATCTGGGTACCAAGAGACCCAGTACTTC. The encoded protein is CASSSQGSGYQETQYF. This chain joins TRBV4-1 and TRBJ2-5; a weak D match, TRBD1 (6 bases). CDR3 length: 16 amino acids. CDR1 MGHRA and CDR2 YSYEKL come from the germline V gene. Trimming cost V 5 bases and J 0 bases, with 16 bases left between them.

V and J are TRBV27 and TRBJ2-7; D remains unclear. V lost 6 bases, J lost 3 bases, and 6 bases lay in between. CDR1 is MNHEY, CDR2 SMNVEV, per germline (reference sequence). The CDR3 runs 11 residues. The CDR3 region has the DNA TGTGCCAGCAGAAACTACTACGAGCAGTACTTC. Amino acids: CASRNYYEQYF.

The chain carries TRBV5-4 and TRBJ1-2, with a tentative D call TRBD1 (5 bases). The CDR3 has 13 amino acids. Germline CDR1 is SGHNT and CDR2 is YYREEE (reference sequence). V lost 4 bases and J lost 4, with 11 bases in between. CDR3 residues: CASSPSRGYGYTF. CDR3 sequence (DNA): TGTGCCAGCAGCCCTTCAAGGGGCTATGGCTACACCTTC.